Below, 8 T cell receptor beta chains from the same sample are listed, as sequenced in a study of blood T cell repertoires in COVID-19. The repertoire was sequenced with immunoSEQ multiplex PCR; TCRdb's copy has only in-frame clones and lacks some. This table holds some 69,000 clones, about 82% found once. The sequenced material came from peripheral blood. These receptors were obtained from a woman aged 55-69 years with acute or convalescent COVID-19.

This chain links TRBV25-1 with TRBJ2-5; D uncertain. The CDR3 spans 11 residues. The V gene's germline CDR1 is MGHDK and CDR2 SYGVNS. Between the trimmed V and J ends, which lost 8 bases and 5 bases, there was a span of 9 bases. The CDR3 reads CASQAIETQYF. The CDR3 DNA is TGTGCCAGCCAGGCTATTGAGACCCAGTACTTC.

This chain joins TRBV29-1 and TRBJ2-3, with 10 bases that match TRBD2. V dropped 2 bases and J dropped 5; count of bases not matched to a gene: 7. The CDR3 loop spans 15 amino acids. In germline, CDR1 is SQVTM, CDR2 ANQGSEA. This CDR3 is CSVEITSGNVDTQYF. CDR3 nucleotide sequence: TGCAGCGTTGAAATAACTAGCGGGAATGTAGATACGCAGTATTTT.

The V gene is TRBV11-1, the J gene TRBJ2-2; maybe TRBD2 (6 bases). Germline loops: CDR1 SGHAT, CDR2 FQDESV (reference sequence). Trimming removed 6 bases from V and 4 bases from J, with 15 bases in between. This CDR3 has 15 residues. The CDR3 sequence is CASSPRLGSTGELFF. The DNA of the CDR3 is TGTGCCAGCAGTCCAAGACTAGGCAGCACCGGGGAGCTGTTTTTT.

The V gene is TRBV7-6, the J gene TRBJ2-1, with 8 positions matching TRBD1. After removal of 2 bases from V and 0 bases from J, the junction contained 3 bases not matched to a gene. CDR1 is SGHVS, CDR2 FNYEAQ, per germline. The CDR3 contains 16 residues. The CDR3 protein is CASSLSGQDSYNEQFF. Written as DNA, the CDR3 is TGTGCCAGCAGCTTATCGGGACAGGACTCCTACAATGAGCAGTTCTTC.

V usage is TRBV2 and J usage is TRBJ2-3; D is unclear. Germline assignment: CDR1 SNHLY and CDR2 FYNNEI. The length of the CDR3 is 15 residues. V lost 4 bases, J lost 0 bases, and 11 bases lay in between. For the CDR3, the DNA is TGTGCCAGCAGTGTCGAATTCGGGAGCACAGATACGCAGTATTTT. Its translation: CASSVEFGSTDTQYF.

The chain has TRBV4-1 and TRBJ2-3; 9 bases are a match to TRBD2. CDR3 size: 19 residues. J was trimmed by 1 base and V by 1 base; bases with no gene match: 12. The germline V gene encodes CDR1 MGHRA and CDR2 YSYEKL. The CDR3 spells CASSQGNSGSSGGTDTQYF. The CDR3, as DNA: TGCGCCAGCAGCCAAGGGAATAGCGGGAGCTCCGGGGGCACAGATACGCAGTATTTT.

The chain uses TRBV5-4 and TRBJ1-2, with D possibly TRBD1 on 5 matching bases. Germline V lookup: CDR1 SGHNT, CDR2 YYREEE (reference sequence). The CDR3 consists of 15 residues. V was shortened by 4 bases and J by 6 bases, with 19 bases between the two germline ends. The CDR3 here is CASSGSGFGSHGYTF. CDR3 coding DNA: TGTGCCAGCAGCGGATCAGGGTTCGGGAGCCATGGCTACACCTTC. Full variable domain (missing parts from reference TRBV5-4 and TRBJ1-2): ETGVTQSPTHLIKTRGQQVTLRCSSQSGHNTVSWYQQALGQGPQFIFQYYREEENGRGNFPPRFSGLQFPNYSSELNVNALELDDSALYLCASSGSGFGSHGYTFGSGTRLTVV.

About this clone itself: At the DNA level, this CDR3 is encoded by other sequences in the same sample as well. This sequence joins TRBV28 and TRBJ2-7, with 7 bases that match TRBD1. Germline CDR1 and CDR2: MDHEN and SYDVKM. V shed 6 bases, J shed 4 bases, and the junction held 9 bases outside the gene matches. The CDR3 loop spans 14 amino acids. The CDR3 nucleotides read TGTGCCAGCAGACCAGGGGGTACCGCGTACGAGCAGTACTTC. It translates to CASRPGGTAYEQYF.